Listed below are T cell receptor beta chains from one sample, sequenced in a study of OX40 agonist ivuxolimab in advanced cancers. Sequencing was performed with immunoSEQ multiplex PCR; in TCRdb, only in-frame clones are kept and a portion is missing. The table has roughly 110,000 clones, less than 95% seen once. Sample: CD4+ or CD8+ T cells sorted from blood, taken in a trial of the OX40 agonist ivuxolimab. Receptor source: an adult with an advanced solid tumor such as melanoma, head and neck, liver or kidney cancer. Each CDR3 is given with its conserved first and last residue. Each record gives: CDR3 DNA, CDR3 protein, V gene, J gene, D gene, clone size. The D gene is left open where the match is weak. Only part of the rows carry a size: once, few, many, or a class if the clone is expanded.

DNA: TGTGCCAGCAGCTCAACTAGCGGGAGGCCGAAAGAGACCCAGTACTTC
CDR3: CASSSTSGRPKETQYF
V: TRBV7-2
J: TRBJ2-5
D: TRBD2
size: NA

DNA: TGCGCCAGCAGCTCCGGACAGGTTCAAGAGACCCAGTACTTC
CDR3: CASSSGQVQETQYF
V: TRBV5-1
J: TRBJ2-5
D: TRBD1
size: NA

DNA: TGCGCCAGCAGCGCCACCTACGAGCAGTACTTC
CDR3: CASSATYEQYF
V: TRBV5-1
J: TRBJ2-7
D: NA
size: NA

DNA: TGTGCCAGCAGCTTTTTCCTGGCAGGGGAGCTGTTTTTT
CDR3: CASSFFLAGELFF
V: TRBV5-5
J: TRBJ2-2
D: NA
size: NA

DNA: TGTGCCAGCGGGCCTGGCTCCTACGAGCAGTACTTC
CDR3: CASGPGSYEQYF
V: TRBV6-6
J: TRBJ2-7
D: NA
size: NA

DNA: TGTGCCAGCAGTTTATGGGGACAGGGGGCCAACTTCTATGGCTACACCTTC
CDR3: CASSLWGQGANFYGYTF
V: TRBV28
J: TRBJ1-2
D: TRBD1
size: once

DNA: TGTGCCAGCTCACCGACCCCCGACCTCCCCCACGAGCAGTACTTC
CDR3: CASSPTPDLPHEQYF
V: TRBV18
J: TRBJ2-7
D: NA
size: NA

DNA: TGTGCCAGCAGCGTAGGGTTAGCGGTAATAGGAGAGCAGTACTTC
CDR3: CASSVGLAVIGEQYF
V: TRBV9
J: TRBJ2-7
D: NA
size: once

DNA: TGTGCCAGCAGTGCCCGGACAGGGCGCCGGGACTCGCCACCTCTCGACTTC
CDR3: CASSARTGRRDSPPLDF
V: TRBV27
J: TRBJ2-7
D: TRBD1
size: NA

DNA: TGTGCCAGTAGTACGCAATACAGGGGCGACTATGGCTACACCTTC
CDR3: CASSTQYRGDYGYTF
V: TRBV19
J: TRBJ1-2
D: TRBD1
size: NA

DNA: TGTGCCAGCAGTGAACACCTAGCGGAGGCCTACGAGCAGTACTTC
CDR3: CASSEHLAEAYEQYF
V: TRBV6-1
J: TRBJ2-7
D: TRBD2
size: NA

DNA: TGCGCCAGCAGCCCGGGACCAACCTCCTACGAGCAGTACTTC
CDR3: CASSPGPTSYEQYF
V: TRBV5-1
J: TRBJ2-7
D: NA
size: NA

DNA: TGTGCCAGCAGTTATAAGTGGCTCCCTAGGGCCGGGGAGCTGTTTTTT
CDR3: CASSYKWLPRAGELFF
V: TRBV6-5
J: TRBJ2-2
D: NA
size: NA

DNA: TGTGCCAGCAGCTTCTGGACGCCGGGTGGGGAGCTGTTTTTT
CDR3: CASSFWTPGGELFF
V: TRBV5-5
J: TRBJ2-2
D: NA
size: NA

DNA: TGTGCCAGCAGCATGACTAGCGGGTCAGAACAAGAGACCCAGTACTTC
CDR3: CASSMTSGSEQETQYF
V: TRBV13
J: TRBJ2-5
D: TRBD2
size: NA

DNA: TGTGCCAGCAGCTTACACGCCGGGACAGGGGGCACTGAAGCTTTCTTT
CDR3: CASSLHAGTGGTEAFF
V: TRBV7-3
J: TRBJ1-1
D: TRBD1
size: NA

DNA: TGTGCCAGCAGTTCTGGACAGACTGAAGCTTTCTTT
CDR3: CASSSGQTEAFF
V: TRBV28
J: TRBJ1-1
D: NA
size: few

DNA: TGCGCCAGCAGCGATTTACAGGGGACGAACACTGAAGCTTTCTTT
CDR3: CASSDLQGTNTEAFF
V: TRBV5-1
J: TRBJ1-1
D: TRBD1
size: NA

DNA: TGTGCCAGTAGTACGACTAGCGGGACTTACGAGCAGTACTTC
CDR3: CASSTTSGTYEQYF
V: TRBV19
J: TRBJ2-7
D: TRBD2
size: NA

DNA: TGTGCCAGCAGCGGGGGACGGCGGAGAACCTACGAGCAGTACTTC
CDR3: CASSGGRRRTYEQYF
V: TRBV5-6
J: TRBJ2-7
D: NA
size: NA

DNA: TGTGCCAGCAGCAGGGGACAGAACACTGAAGCTTTCTTT
CDR3: CASSRGQNTEAFF
V: TRBV7-8
J: TRBJ1-1
D: NA
size: once

DNA: TGTGCCAGCACCCCGGCGGGAGGGGGTTACGAGCAGTACTTC
CDR3: CASTPAGGGYEQYF
V: TRBV6-5
J: TRBJ2-7
D: TRBD2
size: NA

DNA: TGTGCCAGCAGCCTGGGGACGTCAAACTATGGCTACACCTTC
CDR3: CASSLGTSNYGYTF
V: TRBV5-4
J: TRBJ1-2
D: NA
size: few

DNA: TGTGCCAGCAGCTCGGGACAGGGTAATTCACCCCTCCACTTT
CDR3: CASSSGQGNSPLHF
V: TRBV7-3
J: TRBJ1-6
D: TRBD1
size: NA

DNA: TGTGCCAGCAGTTGGGTGGATAACTATGGCTACACCTTC
CDR3: CASSWVDNYGYTF
V: TRBV28
J: TRBJ1-2
D: NA
size: NA

DNA: TGTGCCAGCAGTTCAGGGACAGGGCGAGAAGCTTTCTTT
CDR3: CASSSGTGREAFF
V: TRBV6-5
J: TRBJ1-1
D: TRBD1
size: NA

DNA: TGTGCCAGCAGCGCCTCTGGTAGCGGATACGAGCAGTACTTC
CDR3: CASSASGSGYEQYF
V: TRBV9
J: TRBJ2-7
D: NA
size: once

DNA: TGTGCCAGCAGCTGGGGACCTATCAATCAGCCCCAGCATTTT
CDR3: CASSWGPINQPQHF
V: TRBV9
J: TRBJ1-5
D: NA
size: few

DNA: TGTGCCAGCAGCGTACAGACTAGCGGGGGCAATGAGCAGTTCTTC
CDR3: CASSVQTSGGNEQFF
V: TRBV9
J: TRBJ2-1
D: TRBD2
size: NA

DNA: TGTGCCAGCTCACCGACAGGGGGCGAAGCTTTCTTT
CDR3: CASSPTGGEAFF
V: TRBV18
J: TRBJ1-1
D: TRBD1
size: NA

DNA: TGTGCCAGCAGCTTACTAGTGGACAGGGGTTACGAGCAGTACTTC
CDR3: CASSLLVDRGYEQYF
V: TRBV7-2
J: TRBJ2-7
D: TRBD1
size: NA

DNA: TGTGCCAGCAGTCCCCCTGACAGGGACTATGGCTACACCTTC
CDR3: CASSPPDRDYGYTF
V: TRBV28
J: TRBJ1-2
D: TRBD1
size: NA

DNA: TGTGCCAGCAGCTTAGTTCTTTCGGCGCAGTATTTT
CDR3: CASSLVLSAQYF
V: TRBV7-8
J: TRBJ2-3
D: NA
size: NA

DNA: TGCGCCAGCAGCTTGGCGGTAGCAGGGGATACGCAGTATTTT
CDR3: CASSLAVAGDTQYF
V: TRBV5-1
J: TRBJ2-3
D: NA
size: NA

DNA: TGTGCCAGCAGTTTGCGCACAGGGGTTGTTGAAAAACTGTTTTTT
CDR3: CASSLRTGVVEKLFF
V: TRBV28
J: TRBJ1-4
D: TRBD1
size: NA

DNA: TGTGCCAGCAGTTCTCCCACAGGACAGCCGGGGAATGAGCAGTTCTTC
CDR3: CASSSPTGQPGNEQFF
V: TRBV6-5
J: TRBJ2-1
D: NA
size: NA

DNA: TGTGCCAGCAGTGATGACGCGTGGACGGCCACCCAACGCCTCCAGCCCCAGCATTTT
CDR3: CASSDDAWTATQRLQPQHF
V: TRBV6-4
J: TRBJ1-5
D: NA
size: NA

DNA: TGTGCCAGCAGCCGCCCGGGGGGCTCCCTGTACGAGCAGTACTTC
CDR3: CASSRPGGSLYEQYF
V: TRBV6-5
J: TRBJ2-7
D: NA
size: once

DNA: TGCGCCAGCAGCTTGGCCGCTACTTTAGCTGAAGCTTTCTTT
CDR3: CASSLAATLAEAFF
V: TRBV5-1
J: TRBJ1-1
D: NA
size: NA

DNA: TGTGCCAGCAGCTTAGACAGGAAGACCCAGTACTTC
CDR3: CASSLDRKTQYF
V: TRBV11-1
J: TRBJ2-5
D: NA
size: NA

DNA: TGTGCCAGCGGGGGGACAGCCGACAATGAGCAGTTCTTC
CDR3: CASGGTADNEQFF
V: TRBV7-2
J: TRBJ2-1
D: NA
size: NA

DNA: TGCAGCGTTACCTACGGGACTTCAAGCTCCTACAATGAGCAGTTCTTC
CDR3: CSVTYGTSSSYNEQFF
V: TRBV29-1
J: TRBJ2-1
D: NA
size: NA

DNA: TGTGCCAGCACTCCATTAGACGCCGCATACGAGCAGTACTTC
CDR3: CASTPLDAAYEQYF
V: TRBV5-6
J: TRBJ2-7
D: NA
size: NA

DNA: TGCGCCAGCAGCTTGGAAACTGGACAGGGCACAGATACGCAGTATTTT
CDR3: CASSLETGQGTDTQYF
V: TRBV5-1
J: TRBJ2-3
D: TRBD1
size: NA

DNA: TGTGCCGGCACCCGGGACGGTCAAAGCCCCGAGCAGTACTTC
CDR3: CAGTRDGQSPEQYF
V: TRBV6-5
J: TRBJ2-7
D: NA
size: NA

DNA: TGTGCTAGTGGTTTGGTACTTGAGTTGGCCGTTTCAGCCAAAAACATTCAGTACTTC
CDR3: CASGLVLELAVSAKNIQYF
V: TRBV12-5
J: TRBJ2-4
D: NA
size: NA

DNA: TGCGCCAGCAGCTTTAGCGGGAGGTCAAATGAGCAGTTCTTC
CDR3: CASSFSGRSNEQFF
V: TRBV5-1
J: TRBJ2-1
D: TRBD2
size: NA

DNA: TGCGCCAGCAGCCAACCGGGACACATCTACGAGCAGTACTTC
CDR3: CASSQPGHIYEQYF
V: TRBV4-1
J: TRBJ2-7
D: NA
size: NA

DNA: TGTGCCAGCAGCTTCAAGGGGACATATGAACACGGGGAGCTGTTTTTT
CDR3: CASSFKGTYEHGELFF
V: TRBV7-9
J: TRBJ2-2
D: NA
size: NA

DNA: TGCGCCAGCAGCTTGGGAACAGTTTCCTATGGCTACACCTTC
CDR3: CASSLGTVSYGYTF
V: TRBV5-1
J: TRBJ1-2
D: NA
size: NA

DNA: TGTGCCAGCCTGACTAGCGGCTCCTACAATGAGCAGTTCTTC
CDR3: CASLTSGSYNEQFF
V: TRBV13
J: TRBJ2-1
D: TRBD2
size: NA

DNA: TGTGCCAGCAGCCAACCGGGACTAGCGGGAGTCAATGAGCAGTTCTTC
CDR3: CASSQPGLAGVNEQFF
V: TRBV14
J: TRBJ2-1
D: TRBD2
size: NA

DNA: TGTGCCAGCAATTTCCCTTTCCCCGGGACTGCTACTAACTATGGCTACACCTTC
CDR3: CASNFPFPGTATNYGYTF
V: TRBV28
J: TRBJ1-2
D: NA
size: NA

DNA: TGTGCCAGCAGCTTAGCCGGGACAGGGGTTAGCAATCAGCCCCAGCATTTT
CDR3: CASSLAGTGVSNQPQHF
V: TRBV7-2
J: TRBJ1-5
D: TRBD1
size: NA

DNA: TGTGCCAGCAGCTTATTACTAGCGGGAACTAGCACAGATACGCAGTATTTT
CDR3: CASSLLLAGTSTDTQYF
V: TRBV7-6
J: TRBJ2-3
D: TRBD2
size: NA

DNA: TGTGCCAGCAGTTTAAATGGTGGGGACACACAACGCGAGCAGTACTTC
CDR3: CASSLNGGDTQREQYF
V: TRBV28
J: TRBJ2-7
D: NA
size: NA

DNA: TGTGCCAGCAGCTTAGTTTTTGGGACTATCGAGAACAATGAGCAGTTCTTC
CDR3: CASSLVFGTIENNEQFF
V: TRBV7-9
J: TRBJ2-1
D: TRBD2
size: NA

DNA: TGTGCCAGCTCACAAACTTCCGGGACAGGGAATCAGCCCCAGCATTTT
CDR3: CASSQTSGTGNQPQHF
V: TRBV18
J: TRBJ1-5
D: TRBD1
size: NA

DNA: TGTGCCAGTAGTCCACACCGGACTAGCGGGAGGGATGAGCAGTTCTTC
CDR3: CASSPHRTSGRDEQFF
V: TRBV19
J: TRBJ2-1
D: TRBD2
size: NA